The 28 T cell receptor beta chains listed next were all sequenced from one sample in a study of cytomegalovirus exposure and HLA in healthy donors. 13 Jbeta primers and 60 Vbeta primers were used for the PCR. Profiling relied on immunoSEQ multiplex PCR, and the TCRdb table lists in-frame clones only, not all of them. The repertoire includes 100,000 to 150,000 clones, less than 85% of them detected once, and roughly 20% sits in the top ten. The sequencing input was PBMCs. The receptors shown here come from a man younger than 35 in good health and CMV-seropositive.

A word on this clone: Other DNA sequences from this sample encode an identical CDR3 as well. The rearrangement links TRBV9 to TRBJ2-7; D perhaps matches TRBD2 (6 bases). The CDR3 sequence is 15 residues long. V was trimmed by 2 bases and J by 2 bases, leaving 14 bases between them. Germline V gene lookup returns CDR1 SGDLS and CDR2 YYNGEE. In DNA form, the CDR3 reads TGTGCCAGCAGCGTGGGAGGAGGGCTCACCTACGAGCAGTACTTC. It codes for CASSVGGGLTYEQYF.

CDR3 DNA sequence: TGCGCCAGCAGCTTGTATGAGATGCAAGAGACCCAGTACTTC. Protein: CASSLYEMQETQYF. The chain carries TRBV5-1 and TRBJ2-5; D ambiguous. This CDR3 has 14 residues. Germline V gene sequence: CDR1 SGHRS, CDR2 YFSETQ. Trimming left V 1 base short and J 2 bases short, with 9 bases between.

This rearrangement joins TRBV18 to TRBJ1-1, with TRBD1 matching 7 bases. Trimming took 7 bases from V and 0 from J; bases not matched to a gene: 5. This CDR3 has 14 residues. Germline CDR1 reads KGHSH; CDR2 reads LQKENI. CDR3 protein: CASFAGQLNTEAFF. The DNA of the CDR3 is TGTGCCAGCTTTGCGGGACAGTTGAACACTGAAGCTTTCTTT.

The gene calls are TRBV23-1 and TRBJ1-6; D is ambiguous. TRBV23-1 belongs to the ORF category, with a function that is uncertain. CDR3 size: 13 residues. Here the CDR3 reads CDAGERDNSPLHF. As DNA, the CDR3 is TGCGACGCAGGCGAGAGGGATAATTCACCCCTCCACTTT.

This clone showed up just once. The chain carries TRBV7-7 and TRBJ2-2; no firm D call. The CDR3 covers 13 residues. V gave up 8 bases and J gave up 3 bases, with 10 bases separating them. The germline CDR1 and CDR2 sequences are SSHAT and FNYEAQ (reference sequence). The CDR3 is CASAIRDTGELFF. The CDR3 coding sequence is TGTGCCAGCGCCATACGGGACACCGGGGAGCTGTTTTTT. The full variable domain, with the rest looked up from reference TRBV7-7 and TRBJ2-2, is GAGVSQSPRYKVTKRGQDVTLRCDPISSHATLYWYQQALGQGPEFLTYFNYEAQPDKSGLPSDRFSAERPEGSISTLTIQRTEQRDSAMYRCASAIRDTGELFFGEGSRLTVL.

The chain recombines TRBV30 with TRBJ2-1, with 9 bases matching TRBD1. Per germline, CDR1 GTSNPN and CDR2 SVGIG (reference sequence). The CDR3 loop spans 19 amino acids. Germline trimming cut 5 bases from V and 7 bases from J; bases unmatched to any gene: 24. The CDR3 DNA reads TGTGCCTGGGAGCCTGGCAGAGGACAGGGGCGCACGAGGGGGAATGAGCAGTTCTTC. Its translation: CAWEPGRGQGRTRGNEQFF.

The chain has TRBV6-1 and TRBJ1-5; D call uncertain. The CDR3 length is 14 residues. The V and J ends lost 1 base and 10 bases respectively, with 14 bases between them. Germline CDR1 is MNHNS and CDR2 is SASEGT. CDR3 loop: CASSEVPRVDPQHF. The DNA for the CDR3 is TGTGCCAGCAGTGAAGTGCCGAGAGTTGATCCCCAGCATTTT.

The CDR3 is CASSPPGSDEKLFF. The DNA of the CDR3 is TGTGCCAGCTCACCACCCGGCAGCGATGAAAAACTGTTTTTT. V gene TRBV18 combines with J gene TRBJ1-4; the D is unclear. V dropped 0 bases and J dropped 6 bases, with 8 bases sitting between them. CDR1 is KGHSH, CDR2 LQKENI, per germline. This CDR3 spans 14 amino acids.

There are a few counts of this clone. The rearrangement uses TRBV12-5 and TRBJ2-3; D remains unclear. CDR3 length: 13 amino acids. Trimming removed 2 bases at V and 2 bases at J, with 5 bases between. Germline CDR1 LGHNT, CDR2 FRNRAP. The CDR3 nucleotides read TGTGCTAGTGGTTTGTCATTCACAGATACGCAGTATTTT. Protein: CASGLSFTDTQYF.

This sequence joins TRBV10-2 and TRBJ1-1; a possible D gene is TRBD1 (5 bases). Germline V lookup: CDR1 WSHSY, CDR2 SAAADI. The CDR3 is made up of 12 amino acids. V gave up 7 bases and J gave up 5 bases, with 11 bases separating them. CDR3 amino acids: CASTQGSTEAFF. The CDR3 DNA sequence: TGCGCCAGCACGCAGGGATCTACTGAAGCTTTCTTT.

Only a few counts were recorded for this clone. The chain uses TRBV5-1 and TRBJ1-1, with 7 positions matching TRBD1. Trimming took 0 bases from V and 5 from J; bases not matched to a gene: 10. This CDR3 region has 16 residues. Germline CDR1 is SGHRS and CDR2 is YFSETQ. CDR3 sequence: CASSLDSQGSGTEAFF. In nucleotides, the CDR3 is TGCGCCAGCAGCTTGGACTCACAGGGGTCGGGAACTGAAGCTTTCTTT.

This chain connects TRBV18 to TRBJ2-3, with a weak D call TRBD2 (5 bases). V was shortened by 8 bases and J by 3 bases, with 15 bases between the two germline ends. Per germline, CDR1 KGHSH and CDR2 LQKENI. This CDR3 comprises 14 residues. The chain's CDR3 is CASRPRLATDTQYF. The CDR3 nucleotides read TGTGCCAGCCGGCCCCGGCTAGCTACAGATACGCAGTATTTT.

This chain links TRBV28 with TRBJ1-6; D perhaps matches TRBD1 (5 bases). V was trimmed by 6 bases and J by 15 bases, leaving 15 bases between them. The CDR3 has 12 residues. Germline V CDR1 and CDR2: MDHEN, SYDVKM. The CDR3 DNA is TGTGCCAGCAGCCAACAGACAGTTCGCCTCCACTTT. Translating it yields CASSQQTVRLHF.

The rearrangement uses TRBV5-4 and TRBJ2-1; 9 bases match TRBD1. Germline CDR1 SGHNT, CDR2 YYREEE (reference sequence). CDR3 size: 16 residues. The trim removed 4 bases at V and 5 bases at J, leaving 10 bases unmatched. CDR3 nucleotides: TGTGCCAGCAGCGACAACTGGGACAGGGTTCACAATGAGCAGTTCTTC. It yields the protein CASSDNWDRVHNEQFF.

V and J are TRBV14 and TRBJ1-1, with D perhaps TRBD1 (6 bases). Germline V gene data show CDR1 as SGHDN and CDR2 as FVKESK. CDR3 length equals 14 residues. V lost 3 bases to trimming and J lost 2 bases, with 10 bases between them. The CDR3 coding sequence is TGTGCCAGCAGCCATCAGGGGATCAACACTGAAGCTTTCTTT. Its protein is CASSHQGINTEAFF.

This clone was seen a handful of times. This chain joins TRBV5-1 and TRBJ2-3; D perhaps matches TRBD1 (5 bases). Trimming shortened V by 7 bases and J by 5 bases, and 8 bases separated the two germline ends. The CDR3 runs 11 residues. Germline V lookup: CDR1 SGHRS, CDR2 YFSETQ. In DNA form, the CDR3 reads TGCGCCAGCGTGCAGGGAGATACGCAGTATTTT. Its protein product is CASVQGDTQYF.

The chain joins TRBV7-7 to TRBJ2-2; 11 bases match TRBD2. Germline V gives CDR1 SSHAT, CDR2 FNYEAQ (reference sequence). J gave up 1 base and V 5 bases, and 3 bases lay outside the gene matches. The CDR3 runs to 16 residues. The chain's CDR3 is CASSAGLAGNTGELFF. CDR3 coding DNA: TGTGCCAGCAGCGCCGGACTAGCGGGGAACACCGGGGAGCTGTTTTTT.

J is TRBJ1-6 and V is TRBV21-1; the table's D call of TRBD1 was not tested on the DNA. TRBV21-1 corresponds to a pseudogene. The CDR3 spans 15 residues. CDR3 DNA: TGTGCCAGCACCCGACAGGGGCCGGATAATTCACCCCTCCACTTT. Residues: CASTRQGPDNSPLHF.

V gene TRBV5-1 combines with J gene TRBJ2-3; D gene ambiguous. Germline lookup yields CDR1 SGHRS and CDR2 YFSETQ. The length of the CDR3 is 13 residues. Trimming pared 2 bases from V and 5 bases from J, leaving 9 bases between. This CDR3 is CASSFEVGDTQYF. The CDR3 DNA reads TGCGCCAGCAGCTTCGAGGTGGGAGATACGCAGTATTTT.

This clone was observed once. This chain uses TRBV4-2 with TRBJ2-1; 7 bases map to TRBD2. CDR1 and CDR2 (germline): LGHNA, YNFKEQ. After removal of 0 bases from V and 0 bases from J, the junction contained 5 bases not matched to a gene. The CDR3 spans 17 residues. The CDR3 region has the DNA TGTGCCAGCAGCCAAGATTGGAGACTAGCCTCCTACAATGAGCAGTTCTTC. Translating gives CASSQDWRLASYNEQFF.

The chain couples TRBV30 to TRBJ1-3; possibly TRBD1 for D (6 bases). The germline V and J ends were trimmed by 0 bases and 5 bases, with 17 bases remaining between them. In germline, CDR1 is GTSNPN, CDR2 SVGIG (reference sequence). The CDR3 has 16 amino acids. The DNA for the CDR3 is TGTGCCTGGAGTGTACGTTTTACAGGGCGACGAAACACCATATATTTT. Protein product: CAWSVRFTGRRNTIYF.

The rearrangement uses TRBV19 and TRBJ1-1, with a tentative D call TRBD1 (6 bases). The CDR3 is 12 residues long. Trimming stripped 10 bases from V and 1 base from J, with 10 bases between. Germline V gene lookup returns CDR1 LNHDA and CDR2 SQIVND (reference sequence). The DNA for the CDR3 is TGTGCCACCGAACAGGGGAACACTGAAGCTTTCTTT. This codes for CATEQGNTEAFF.

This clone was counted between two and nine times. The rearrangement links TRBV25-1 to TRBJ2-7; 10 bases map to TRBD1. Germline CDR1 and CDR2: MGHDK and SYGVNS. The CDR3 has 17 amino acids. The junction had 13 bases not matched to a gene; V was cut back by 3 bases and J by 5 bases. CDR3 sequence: CASSESPQSTGGNEQYF. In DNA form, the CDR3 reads TGTGCCAGCAGTGAGAGCCCCCAGTCGACAGGGGGCAACGAGCAGTACTTC.

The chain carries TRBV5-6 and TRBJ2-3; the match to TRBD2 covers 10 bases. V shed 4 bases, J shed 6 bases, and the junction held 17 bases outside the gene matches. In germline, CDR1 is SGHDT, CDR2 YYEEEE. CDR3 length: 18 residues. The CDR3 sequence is CASSLLGGKRGGRDTQYF. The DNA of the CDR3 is TGTGCCAGCAGCCTCCTTGGGGGGAAGCGGGGGGGCAGGGATACGCAGTATTTT. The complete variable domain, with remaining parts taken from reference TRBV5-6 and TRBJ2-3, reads DAGVTQSPTHLIKTRGQQVTLRCSPKSGHDTVSWYQQALGQGPQFIFQYYEEEERQRGNFPDRFSGHQFPNYSSELNVNALLLGDSALYLCASSLLGGKRGGRDTQYFGPGTRLTVL.

The CDR3 nucleotides read TGTGCCAGCAGACGTACAGGGCTTGAAGCTTTCTTT. Protein product: CASRRTGLEAFF. The V and J genes are TRBV6-5 and TRBJ1-1; D is possibly TRBD1 (6 bases). This CDR3 comprises 12 residues. Germline values: CDR1 MNHEY, CDR2 SVGAGI. V was cut by 6 bases and J by 7 bases, with 12 bases left in between.

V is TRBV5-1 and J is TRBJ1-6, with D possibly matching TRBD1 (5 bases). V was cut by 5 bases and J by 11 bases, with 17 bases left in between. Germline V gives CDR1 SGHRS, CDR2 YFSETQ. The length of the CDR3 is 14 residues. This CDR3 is CASRQTHGGAPLHF. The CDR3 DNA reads TGCGCCAGCAGACAAACACATGGGGGGGCACCCCTCCACTTT.

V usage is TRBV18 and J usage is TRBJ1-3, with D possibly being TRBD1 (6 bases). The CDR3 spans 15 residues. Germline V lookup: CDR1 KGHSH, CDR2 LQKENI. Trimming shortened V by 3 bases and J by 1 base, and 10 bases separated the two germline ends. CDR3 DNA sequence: TGTGCCAGCTCACCGCTGACAGGTTCTGGAAACACCATATATTTT. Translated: CASSPLTGSGNTIYF.

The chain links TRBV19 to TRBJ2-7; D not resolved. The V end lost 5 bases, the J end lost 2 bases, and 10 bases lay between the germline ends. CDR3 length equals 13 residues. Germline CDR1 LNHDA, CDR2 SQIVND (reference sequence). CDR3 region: CASSPAPTYEQYF. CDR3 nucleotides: TGTGCCAGTAGTCCCGCTCCTACCTACGAGCAGTACTTC.